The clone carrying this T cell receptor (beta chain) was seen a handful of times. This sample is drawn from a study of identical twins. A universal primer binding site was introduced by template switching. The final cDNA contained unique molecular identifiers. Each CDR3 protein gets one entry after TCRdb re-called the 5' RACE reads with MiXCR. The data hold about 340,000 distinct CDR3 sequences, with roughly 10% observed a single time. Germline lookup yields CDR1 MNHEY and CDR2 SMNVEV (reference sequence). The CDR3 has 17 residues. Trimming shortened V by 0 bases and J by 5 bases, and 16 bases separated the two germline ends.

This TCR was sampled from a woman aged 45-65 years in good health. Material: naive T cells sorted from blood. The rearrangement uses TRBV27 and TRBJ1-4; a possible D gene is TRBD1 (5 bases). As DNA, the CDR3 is TGTGCCAGCAGTTTATCGCAGTGGGGAGGGGCGAATGAAAAACTGTTTTTT. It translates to CASSLSQWGGANEKLFF. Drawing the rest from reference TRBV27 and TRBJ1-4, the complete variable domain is EAQVTQNPRYLITVTGKKLTVTCSQNMNHEYMSWYRQDPGLGLRQIYYSMNVEVTDKGDVPEGYKVSRKEKRNFPLILESPSPNQTSLYFCASSLSQWGGANEKLFFGSGTQLSVL.